This T cell receptor (beta chain) was identified during a study of CD8+ T cells in alopecia areata. Germline loops: CDR1 SGHTA, CDR2 FQGNSA. The CDR3 sequence is 13 residues long. Trimming cost V 3 bases and J 8 bases, with 11 bases left between them. Reverse transcribed after extraction, RNA yielded cDNA as the sequencing template. Libraries were prepared by immunoSEQ multiplex PCR; TCRdb keeps only in-frame clonotypes and omits some of them. The sample yields more than 90,000 clones, about two fifths seen once. Sequencing was carried out using CD4+ T cells sorted from blood. The V gene is TRBV7-2, the J gene TRBJ2-1; a weak D match, TRBD2 (5 bases). This TCR was recovered from a human donor with alopecia areata. The CDR3 spells CASSFKGSDEQFF. The CDR3 nucleotides are TGTGCCAGCAGCTTCAAGGGTAGCGATGAGCAGTTCTTC.